Below, one TCR beta chain is given with its context. Its antigen is unknown. Sequenced by immunoSEQ multiplex PCR; TCRdb stores in-frame clones only, minus some. The sample has around 180,000 clones; over 65% are singletons. The data stem from a study of cytomegalovirus exposure and HLA in healthy donors. Overall study: In a later analysis, it was reported that the approximately 120 validation repertoires had been produced on the same platform as the roughly 700 repertoires belonging to the first cohort.

General study findings and limits: Rarity held for most TCR sequences, but there were some public TCRs that occurred in many donors.

Among the 120 subjects of the validation cohort, separate from the 666-subject first cohort, were the donors. The sequenced sample consisted of PBMCs. The TCR sequence derives from a man between 18 and 29 years old in good health and CMV-seropositive.

CDR3 sequence: CASSSGTGVFGYTF. As DNA, the CDR3 is TGTGCCAGCAGTTCCGGGACAGGGGTTTTTGGCTACACCTTC. V gene TRBV6-6 combines with J gene TRBJ1-2; 10 bases align to TRBD1. V dropped 4 bases and J dropped 7; count of bases not matched to a gene: 6. Germline V lookup: CDR1 MNHNY, CDR2 SVGAGI (reference sequence). The CDR3 is 14 residues long.